These 27 T cell receptor beta chains were all obtained from the same sample, sequenced in a study of shared clonotypes between healthy human individuals. The data were produced by immunoSEQ multiplex PCR, yet TCRdb's version contains in-frame clones alone and is incomplete. The sample has around 2,000,000 clones; roughly 94% are singletons. Sequencing was performed on naive CD4+ T cells sorted from blood. Subset reported: CD45RA+ positively selected. The receptors come from a man between 18 and 35 years old in good health.

The J gene is TRBJ2-3, the V gene TRBV7-9; 9 bases are a match to TRBD1. The germline V gene has CDR1 SEHNR and CDR2 FQNEAQ (reference sequence). The CDR3 loop spans 15 amino acids. The J segment lost 4 bases and the V segment lost 5 bases, leaving 7 bases of the junction unmatched. The CDR3 spells CASSRTGGIADTQYF. The CDR3 DNA sequence: TGTGCCAGCAGCCGTACAGGGGGCATTGCAGATACGCAGTATTTT. The full variable domain, in which reference TRBV7-9 and TRBJ2-3 provide the parts outside the CDR3, is DTGVSQNPRHKITKRGQNVTFRCDPISEHNRLYWYRQTLGQGPEFLTYFQNEAQLEKSRLLSDRFSAERPKGSFSTLEIQRTEQGDSAMYLCASSRTGGIADTQYFGPGTRLTVL.

The chain combines TRBV11-2 with TRBJ1-2; 7 bases map to TRBD1. Losses at the gene ends were 2 bases for V and 3 bases for J; bases not matched to a gene: 3. The CDR3 contains 14 residues. Germline assignment: CDR1 SGHAT and CDR2 FQNNGV. The CDR3 loop is CASSLLDRDYGYTF. The CDR3 coding sequence is TGTGCCAGCAGCTTATTAGACAGGGACTATGGCTACACCTTC.

This chain joins TRBV28 and TRBJ1-1, with TRBD1 as a possible D gene (5 bases). Germline V gene data show CDR1 as MDHEN and CDR2 as SYDVKM. V was pared by 0 bases and J by 4 bases, with 6 bases between. The CDR3 is 13 amino acids. In DNA, the CDR3 is TGTGCCAGCAGTTTATGGGACACCACTGAAGCTTTCTTT. Translating it yields CASSLWDTTEAFF.

This clone was seen a single time. The chain has TRBV11-2 and TRBJ2-7, with D unclear. V lost 1 base, J lost 2 bases, and 9 bases lay in between. This CDR3 has 14 amino acids. CDR1 and CDR2 from the germline V gene are SGHAT and FQNNGV. CDR3: CASSLAHGAYEQYF. CDR3 DNA: TGTGCCAGCAGCTTAGCACACGGTGCCTACGAGCAGTACTTC.

The chain joins TRBV4-1 to TRBJ1-1; 7 bases are shared with TRBD1. The germline CDR1 and CDR2 sequences are MGHRA and YSYEKL. J lost 4 bases, V lost 3 bases, and 8 bases had no gene match. The CDR3 spans 15 residues. This chain's CDR3 is CASSHRGPGGTEAFF. In nucleotides, the CDR3 is TGCGCCAGCAGCCATAGAGGTCCAGGGGGCACTGAAGCTTTCTTT.

This chain connects TRBV5-1 to TRBJ1-1; tentative D call: TRBD1 (6 bases). Germline-derived CDR1 and CDR2 are SGHRS and YFSETQ. V was clipped by 1 base and J by 1 base, with 14 bases between them. CDR3 length equals 16 residues. The CDR3 reads CASSLWGPQGNTEAFF. DNA of the CDR3: TGCGCCAGCAGCTTGTGGGGGCCACAGGGGAACACTGAAGCTTTCTTT.

J is TRBJ1-4 and V is TRBV6-1; D gene unclear. The CDR3 contains 12 residues. V lost 5 bases and J 11 bases, leaving 12 bases between the germline ends. CDR1 MNHNS and CDR2 SASEGT come from the germline V gene. Written as DNA, the CDR3 is TGTGCCAGCAGTCGACCGGACTGGAAACTGTTTTTT. It specifies CASSRPDWKLFF.

This chain uses TRBV6-1 with TRBJ1-5; D remains unclear. V gave up 8 bases and J gave up 0 bases, with 11 bases separating them. CDR3 size: 14 residues. CDR1 is MNHNS and CDR2 is SASEGT in the germline V gene. As DNA, the CDR3 is TGTGCCAGCCTCATGCGAGGTAGCAATCAGCCCCAGCATTTT. Its protein product is CASLMRGSNQPQHF.

J is TRBJ2-2 and V is TRBV2; D unresolved. Trimming left V 3 bases short and J 1 base short, with 9 bases between. This CDR3 has 15 amino acids. The germline CDR1 and CDR2 sequences are SNHLY and FYNNEI. CDR3: CASSEVEQNTGELFF. The CDR3 DNA follows: TGTGCCAGCAGTGAGGTCGAGCAGAACACCGGGGAGCTGTTTTTT.

The chain employs TRBV7-2 and TRBJ2-3, with D unresolved. The V end was cut by 5 bases, the J end by 2 bases, with 11 bases between. Germline-derived CDR1 and CDR2 are SGHTA and FQGNSA. The CDR3 is 14 amino acids. The CDR3 bases are TGTGCCAGCAGCCGTTTTCGGAACACAGATACGCAGTATTTT. Amino acids: CASSRFRNTDTQYF.

The rearrangement joins TRBV4-2 to TRBJ2-1, with 10 bases fitting TRBD2. Trimming cost V 0 bases and J 5 bases; bases outside gene matches: 4. Germline lookup yields CDR1 LGHNA and CDR2 YNFKEQ. The length of the CDR3 is 16 residues. The CDR3 DNA is TGTGCCAGCAGCCAAGAAGGAGCGGGGGGGAACAATGAGCAGTTCTTC. Its translation: CASSQEGAGGNNEQFF.

The rearrangement uses TRBV2 and TRBJ1-4; D uncertain. Per germline, CDR1 SNHLY and CDR2 FYNNEI. The germline V and J ends were trimmed by 7 bases and 0 bases, with 15 bases remaining between them. This CDR3 comprises 16 residues. This chain's CDR3 is CASNGWVAATNEKLFF. The CDR3 region has the DNA TGTGCCAGCAATGGTTGGGTAGCGGCAACTAATGAAAAACTGTTTTTT. The variable domain in full, with the rest retrieved from reference TRBV2 and TRBJ1-4, is EPEVTQTPSHQVTQMGQEVILRCVPISNHLYFYWYRQILGQKVEFLVSFYNNEISEKSEIFDDQFSVERPDGSNFTLKIRSTKLEDSAMYFCASNGWVAATNEKLFFGSGTQLSVL.

The chain joins TRBV5-1 to TRBJ2-3, with 10 bases identical to TRBD2. Germline trimming cut 2 bases from V and 2 bases from J; bases unmatched to any gene: 14. CDR3 length: 19 amino acids. Germline values: CDR1 SGHRS, CDR2 YFSETQ. The CDR3 protein is CASSLRDRLAGGPTDTQYF. The CDR3 DNA reads as TGCGCCAGCAGCTTAAGAGATCGGTTAGCGGGAGGCCCCACAGATACGCAGTATTTT.

The CDR3 here is CASSGRDRGASDIAKNIQYF. In DNA, the CDR3 is TGTGCCAGCAGTGGGCGGGACAGGGGCGCGTCCGACATAGCCAAAAACATTCAGTACTTC. V usage is TRBV6-1 and J usage is TRBJ2-4, with TRBD1 matching 10 bases. The CDR3 covers 20 residues. From germline, CDR1 is MNHNS and CDR2 SASEGT. J lost 0 bases, V lost 4 bases, and 15 bases had no gene match.

The chain recombines TRBV7-2 with TRBJ2-7, with 11 bases lining up with TRBD2. With V trimmed by 0 bases and J by 5 bases, 6 bases remained unmatched. The germline V gene has CDR1 SGHTA and CDR2 FQGNSA. This CDR3 spans 16 amino acids. The CDR3 DNA sequence: TGTGCCAGCAGCTTAGCGTCTAGCGGGAGGTATCACGAGCAGTACTTC. This encodes CASSLASSGRYHEQYF.

V gene TRBV30 combines with J gene TRBJ2-7, with 9 bases matching TRBD1. The germline V gene has CDR1 GTSNPN and CDR2 SVGIG (reference sequence). Trimming at V came to 8 bases and at J to 4 bases, leaving 6 bases not matched to a gene. There are 12 residues in the CDR3. The CDR3 nucleotides read TGTGCCCTGGACAGGGGCGAGTACGAGCAGTACTTC. Translation: CALDRGEYEQYF.

The V gene is TRBV27, the J gene TRBJ1-1; D might be TRBD1 (5 bases). The CDR3 consists of 14 residues. CDR1 is MNHEY, CDR2 SMNVEV, per germline (reference sequence). V was shortened by 2 bases and J by 5 bases, with 12 bases between the two germline ends. In nucleotides, the CDR3 is TGTGCCAGCAGTTTAGGAGGGGCCTGGACTGAAGCTTTCTTT. It specifies CASSLGGAWTEAFF.

About this clone itself: Other DNA sequences in the same sample also yield this CDR3. The chain couples TRBV7-2 to TRBJ2-7, with 12 bases that match TRBD2. With V trimmed by 2 bases and J by 2 bases, 1 base remained unmatched. Germline values: CDR1 SGHTA, CDR2 FQGNSA. This CDR3 has 15 residues. CDR3 amino acids: CASSLRLAGAYEQYF. Written as DNA, the CDR3 is TGTGCCAGCAGCTTAAGACTAGCGGGAGCCTACGAGCAGTACTTC.

The rearrangement links TRBV6-1 to TRBJ2-3, with 7 bases identical to TRBD2. This CDR3 spans 14 amino acids. CDR1 MNHNS and CDR2 SASEGT come from the germline V gene. V was clipped by 7 bases and J by 0 bases; unmatched bases: 4. Written as DNA, the CDR3 is TGTGCCAGCAAAGCGGGACCAAGCACAGATACGCAGTATTTT. Translation: CASKAGPSTDTQYF.

The gene calls are TRBV10-3 and TRBJ2-1, with 7 nucleotides matching TRBD2. There are 18 residues in the CDR3. Germline V gene lookup returns CDR1 ENHRY and CDR2 SYGVKD. Trimming cost V 4 bases and J 3 bases; bases outside gene matches: 15. For the CDR3, the DNA is TGTGCCATCAGTGGAAACCCTCTAGCGGCCACTTACTACAATGAGCAGTTCTTC. The encoded protein is CAISGNPLAATYYNEQFF.

The rearrangement links TRBV11-2 to TRBJ2-1; D call uncertain. The V gene's germline CDR1 is SGHAT and CDR2 FQNNGV. This CDR3 is 15 amino acids long. V dropped 3 bases and J dropped 0 bases, with 9 bases sitting between them. CDR3 nucleotide sequence: TGTGCCAGCAGCTTGGGCCAATTCTCCTACAATGAGCAGTTCTTC. Its translation is CASSLGQFSYNEQFF.

The genes are TRBV6-6 and TRBJ1-2; the D is unclear. V gave up 6 bases and J gave up 3 bases, with 17 bases separating them. The CDR3 runs 15 residues. CDR1 is MNHNY and CDR2 is SVGAGI in the germline V gene (reference sequence). CDR3: CASRVAAAKDYGYTF. DNA for the CDR3: TGTGCCAGCAGGGTAGCGGCCGCCAAGGACTATGGCTACACCTTC.

The V and J genes are TRBV7-9 and TRBJ2-1; the match to TRBD2 covers 8 bases. CDR1 and CDR2 (germline): SEHNR, FQNEAQ (reference sequence). V shed 4 bases and J 8 bases; nucleotides not matched to a gene: 10. This CDR3 has 15 amino acids. The CDR3 DNA is TGTGCCAGCAGCTATACGGGAGGGAAAGAGGATGAGCAGTTCTTC. This sequence encodes CASSYTGGKEDEQFF.

The chain recombines TRBV7-2 with TRBJ1-1; 7 bases fit TRBD1. Germline trimming cut 0 bases from V and 8 bases from J; bases unmatched to any gene: 6. Germline CDR1 reads SGHTA; CDR2 reads FQGNSA. The CDR3 runs to 14 residues. The CDR3 DNA reads as TGTGCCAGCAGCTTAGCGAGTCGACAGGGAGAAGCTTTCTTT. Its protein is CASSLASRQGEAFF.

The V and J genes are TRBV27 and TRBJ1-5; 9 nucleotides line up with TRBD1. Per germline, CDR1 MNHEY and CDR2 SMNVEV (reference sequence). With 6 bases clipped from V and 9 bases from J, the junction kept 3 bases outside the gene matches. CDR3 size: 12 residues. The CDR3: CASRTGGTPQHF. The CDR3 DNA reads TGTGCCAGCAGGACAGGGGGTACGCCCCAGCATTTT.

The chain has TRBV6-6 and TRBJ1-3, with D uncertain. The germline V and J ends were trimmed by 5 bases and 3 bases, with 17 bases remaining between them. The CDR3 has 16 amino acids. Germline CDR1 reads MNHNY; CDR2 reads SVGAGI (reference sequence). Written as DNA, the CDR3 is TGTGCCAGCAGTCCCCTATACGGAACACTTGGAAACACCATATATTTT. Translated, it gives CASSPLYGTLGNTIYF.

Worth noting for this clone: Other DNA sequences of this sample code for an identical CDR3. The V gene is TRBV5-1, the J gene TRBJ2-1, with a weak D call TRBD2 (5 bases). This CDR3 is 15 amino acids long. Trimming cost V 5 bases and J 0 bases, with 12 bases left between them. Germline CDR1 reads SGHRS; CDR2 reads YFSETQ. In nucleotides, the CDR3 is TGCGCCAGCAGTCTCCCTCGGGACTCCTACAATGAGCAGTTCTTC. Protein sequence: CASSLPRDSYNEQFF.